In this sample, the clone carrying this T cell receptor (beta chain) turned up a few times. CDR1 is SGHTA and CDR2 is FQGNSA in the germline V gene. Trimming shortened V by 5 bases and J by 5 bases, and 10 bases separated the two germline ends. CDR3 length: 13 residues. TCRdb reprocessed the RT-PCR reads with MiXCR, giving one entry per CDR3 protein. The sample lists about 88,000 distinct CDR3 sequences; about 48% were seen once. This entry comes from a study of patients and donors after allogeneic stem cell transplantation. Sequencing used blood, either unsorted or a sorted T cell fraction (not recorded which). The chain joins TRBV7-2 to TRBJ1-5, with D unresolved. The receptor was derived from a human donor who was either an allogeneic HSCT recipient or a stem cell or donor lymphocyte infusion donor (not recorded which). It is not recorded whose cells these are; they may come from a transplant donor. The CDR3 spells CASSGSRDQPQHF. The CDR3 region has the DNA TGTGCCAGCAGCGGATCCCGAGATCAGCCCCAGCATTTT. Complete variable domain (other parts from reference TRBV7-2 and TRBJ1-5): GAGVSQSPSNKVTEKGKDVELRCDPISGHTALYWYRQSLGQGLEFLIYFQGNSAPDKSGLPSDRFSAERTGGSVSTLTIQRTQQEDSAVYLCASSGSRDQPQHFGDGTRLSIL.